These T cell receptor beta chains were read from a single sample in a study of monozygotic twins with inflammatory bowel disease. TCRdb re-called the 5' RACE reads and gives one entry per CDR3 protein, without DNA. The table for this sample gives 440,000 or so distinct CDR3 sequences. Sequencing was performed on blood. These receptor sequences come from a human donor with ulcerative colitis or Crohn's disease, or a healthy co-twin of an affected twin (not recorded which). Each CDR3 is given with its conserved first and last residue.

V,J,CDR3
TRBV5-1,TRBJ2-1,CASSLLGEGRGNEQFF
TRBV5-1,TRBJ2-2,CASSLTSHRGGELFF
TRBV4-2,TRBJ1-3,CASSQGPSGNTIYF
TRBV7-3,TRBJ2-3,CASSLAPHTDTQYF
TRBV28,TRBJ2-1,CASSFKLAGGPNEQFF
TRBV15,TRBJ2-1,CATSGAGDLVLYNEQFF
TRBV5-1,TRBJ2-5,CASSLANRERETQYF
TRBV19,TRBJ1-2,CASNDVRDVGLGAYGYTF
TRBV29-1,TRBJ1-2,CSVGGGSYGYTF
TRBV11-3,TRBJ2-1,CASSLVGTSGFNEQFF
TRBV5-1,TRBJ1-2,CASSLDTVTSRHGYTF
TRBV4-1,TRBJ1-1,CASSAFLANTEAFF
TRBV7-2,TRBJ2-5,CASSLDPSRQETQYF
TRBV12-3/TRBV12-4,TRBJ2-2,CASNFLAGTGELFF
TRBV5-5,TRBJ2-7,CASSLEPPTSGRFYEQYF
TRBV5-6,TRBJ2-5,CASSLDSGASETQYF